A single sample gave rise to the 19 T cell receptor beta chains below, sequenced in a study of T-cell reconstitution after alpha-beta-depleted transplantation in children. This sample's TCRbeta library carried unique molecular identifier barcodes. TCRdb reprocessed the PCR reads with MiXCR, giving one entry per CDR3 protein. The sample consists of about 300,000 distinct CDR3 sequences, about a tenth of them appearing once. The sequencing used PBMCs, collected before TCRalphabeta/CD19-depleted stem cell transplant. These receptor sequences come from a boy under two years old with acute myeloid leukemia, due to receive a stem cell transplant.

This clonotype was seen ten or more times. This rearrangement joins TRBV28 to TRBJ1-1, with unresolved D. The CDR3 has 11 residues. Trimming cost V 5 bases and J 1 base, with 2 bases left between them. Germline CDR1 MDHEN, CDR2 SYDVKM. The CDR3 DNA is TGTGCCAGCAGTGCGAACACTGAAGCTTTCTTT. Its protein is CASSANTEAFF.

As DNA, the CDR3 is TGTGCCAGCAGCTCTCCGGGCCGCGGCGAGCAGTACTTC. This sequence encodes CASSSPGRGEQYF. This chain uses TRBV7-9 with TRBJ2-7; D call uncertain. CDR3 length: 13 amino acids. The V gene's germline CDR1 is SEHNR and CDR2 FQNEAQ (reference sequence). Trimming took 4 bases from V and 6 from J, leaving 13 bases between them.

V gene TRBV19 combines with J gene TRBJ1-1, with D uncertain. The germline V gene encodes CDR1 LNHDA and CDR2 SQIVND (reference sequence). The germline V and J ends were trimmed by 3 bases and 1 base, with 9 bases remaining between them. The CDR3 has 14 amino acids. The chain's CDR3 is CASSMSGRNTEAFF. Here the CDR3 DNA reads TGTGCCAGTAGTATGTCAGGCAGGAACACTGAAGCTTTCTTT.

This clonotype was picked up many times. The chain uses TRBV12-3 or TRBV12-4 and TRBJ2-3; possibly TRBD1 or TRBD2 for D (5 bases each). The CDR3 runs to 17 residues. The V gene lost 7 bases and the J gene lost 1 base, with 21 bases spanning the gap. Written as DNA, the CDR3 is TGTGCCAGCAACTCTAACGGTGGGGGATGGCGCACAGATACGCAGTATTTT. Translated, it gives CASNSNGGGWRTDTQYF.

This clonotype was found many times. The chain is built from TRBV12-3 or TRBV12-4 and TRBJ1-5; 10 bases map to TRBD1. The CDR3 consists of 14 residues. The V gene end was trimmed by 6 bases and the J gene end by 7 bases; junction bases not matched to a gene: 6. The CDR3 DNA reads TGTGCCAGCAGGCCAGACAGGGGGCGACAGCCCCAGCATTTT. Its protein product is CASRPDRGRQPQHF.

This clonotype was observed many times. This rearrangement joins TRBV24-1 to TRBJ2-1, with 7 bases lining up with TRBD2. Germline lookup yields CDR1 KGHDR and CDR2 SFDVKD. V lost 4 bases to trimming and J lost 7 bases; unmatched junction nucleotides: 12. The CDR3 has 16 residues. CDR3 loop: CATSDPPGGGPNEQFF. CDR3 DNA sequence: TGTGCCACCAGTGACCCTCCCGGGGGAGGGCCTAATGAGCAGTTCTTC.

This clonotype was seen repeatedly, ten times or more. V is TRBV11-1 and J is TRBJ1-5; D not resolved. The germline V and J ends were trimmed by 0 bases and 6 bases, with 12 bases remaining between them. CDR3 length: 15 amino acids. CDR1 and CDR2 from the germline V gene are SGHAT and FQDESV (reference sequence). This chain's CDR3 is CASSLAEMVRQPQHF. CDR3 nucleotide sequence: TGTGCCAGCAGCTTAGCCGAAATGGTTCGTCAGCCCCAGCATTTT.

This clonotype was recorded many times. The J gene is TRBJ2-7, the V gene TRBV12-3 or TRBV12-4, with no clear D. V was trimmed by 1 base and J by 0 bases, leaving 4 bases between them. The CDR3 consists of 13 residues. The CDR3 spells CASSLVVSYEQYF. Here the CDR3 DNA reads TGTGCCAGCAGTTTAGTGGTCTCCTACGAGCAGTACTTC.

This clonotype has a handful of counts. The V call is TRBV7-8, the J call TRBJ2-5, with D perhaps TRBD2 (6 bases). There are 16 residues in the CDR3. From germline, CDR1 is SGHVS and CDR2 FQNEAQ. V lost 0 bases to trimming and J lost 2 bases, with 13 bases between them. In DNA, the CDR3 is TGTGCCAGCAGCTTAGCCCAACTAGCACGGCAAGAGACCCAGTACTTC. The encoded protein is CASSLAQLARQETQYF. Complete variable domain (other parts from reference TRBV7-8 and TRBJ2-5): GAGVSQSPRYKVAKRGQDVALRCDPISGHVSLFWYQQALGQGPEFLTYFQNEAQLDKSGLPSDRFFAERPEGSVSTLKIQRTQQEDSAVYLCASSLAQLARQETQYFGPGTRLLVL.

CDR3 DNA sequence: TGTGCCAGCAGCTCGCAACAGGGCGGGGCAGATACGCAGTATTTT. Translation: CASSSQQGGADTQYF. This sequence joins TRBV5-4 and TRBJ2-3; D may match TRBD1 or TRBD2 (6 bases each). The germline gives CDR1 SGHNT, CDR2 YYREEE (reference sequence). The CDR3 loop spans 15 amino acids. V lost 3 bases to trimming and J lost 4 bases, with 15 bases between them.

This clonotype has ten or more counts. The CDR3 reads CASSLGGFGDYGYTF. The CDR3 nucleotides are TGTGCCAGCAGCTTGGGGGGGTTTGGGGACTATGGCTACACCTTC. This chain links TRBV6-1 with TRBJ1-2; D might be TRBD1 (5 bases). The germline CDR1 and CDR2 sequences are MNHNS and SASEGT. V lost 6 bases and J 3 bases, leaving 17 bases between the germline ends. CDR3 size: 15 residues.

There are many counts of this clonotype. The chain employs TRBV4-3 and TRBJ2-7, with a weak D call TRBD1 (6 bases). The length of the CDR3 is 14 residues. Germline V lookup: CDR1 LGHNA, CDR2 YSLEER. V shed 3 bases and J shed 4 bases, with 13 bases lying between them. CDR3 sequence (DNA): TGCGCCAGCAGCCACAGGGCAGGGGAATACGAGCAGTACTTC. Its protein is CASSHRAGEYEQYF.

This clonotype was picked up many times. The V and J genes are TRBV5-1 and TRBJ2-1; unclear D gene. The CDR3 spans 11 residues. CDR1 and CDR2 from the germline V gene are SGHRS and YFSETQ. Trimming took off 4 bases at V and 8 bases at J, with 7 bases between the two ends. The CDR3 loop reads CASSQGDEQFF. CDR3 bases: TGCGCCAGCAGCCAAGGTGATGAGCAGTTCTTC.

V is TRBV15 and J is TRBJ1-5; D possibly corresponds to TRBD1 (5 bases). V shed 1 base and J shed 6 bases, with 28 bases lying between them. The CDR3 totals 20 residues. CDR1 is LNHNV, CDR2 YYDKDF, per germline (reference sequence). CDR3 residues: CATSRGGPTPHNRRTQPQHF. CDR3 DNA sequence: TGTGCCACCAGCAGAGGTGGGCCGACGCCCCACAACAGGCGTACTCAGCCCCAGCATTTT. Full variable domain (missing parts from reference TRBV15 and TRBJ1-5): DAMVIQNPRYQVTQFGKPVTLSCSQTLNHNVMYWYQQKSSQAPKLLFHYYDKDFNNEADTPDNFQSRRPNTSFCFLDIRSPGLGDTAMYLCATSRGGPTPHNRRTQPQHFGDGTRLSIL.

In this sample, this clonotype turned up many times. The gene calls are TRBV6-5 and TRBJ2-7; 9 nucleotides align to TRBD2. In germline, CDR1 is MNHEY, CDR2 SVGAGI. This CDR3 region has 15 residues. Trimming cost V 7 bases and J 1 base; bases outside gene matches: 8. CDR3 nucleotide sequence: TGTGCCAGCACTAGGCTAGCGGGACTTTCCTACGAGCAGTACTTC. As protein: CASTRLAGLSYEQYF.

In its sample, this clonotype was seen a few times. The chain employs TRBV7-2 and TRBJ2-3, with a possible D match to TRBD2 (5 bases). The CDR3 consists of 14 residues. The germline CDR1 and CDR2 sequences are SGHTA and FQGNSA. Trimming cost V 2 bases and J 6 bases, with 12 bases left between them. The CDR3 DNA follows: TGTGCCAGCAGCTTAAGTCTAGCTAGGGATACGCAGTATTTT. This sequence encodes CASSLSLARDTQYF.

This clonotype was seen repeatedly, ten times or more. The V call is TRBV18, the J call TRBJ2-1; D remains unclear. Trimming took 4 bases from V and 12 from J, leaving 13 bases between them. The CDR3 is 12 amino acids. CDR1 is KGHSH, CDR2 LQKENI, per germline. The CDR3 DNA reads TGTGCCAGCTCACGGGCACCAGTGGGGCAGTTCTTC. This translates into CASSRAPVGQFF.

This clonotype has at least ten counts. The CDR3 here is CASSVRGGISYEQYF. DNA for the CDR3: TGTGCCAGCAGCGTCCGAGGGGGCATCTCCTACGAGCAGTACTTC. This sequence joins TRBV11-3 and TRBJ2-7; 7 nucleotides line up with TRBD1. With V trimmed by 5 bases and J by 0 bases, 7 bases remained unmatched. CDR3 length: 15 residues. Germline values: CDR1 SGHNT, CDR2 YENEEA.

V is TRBV12-3 or TRBV12-4 and J is TRBJ1-1; unclear D gene. The CDR3 is 15 residues long. Trimming left V 6 bases short and J 4 bases short, with 18 bases between. CDR3 DNA: TGTGCCAGCAGAGGTTTGGGAGTTTTCTCCACTGAAGCTTTCTTT. Protein: CASRGLGVFSTEAFF.